This TCR beta chain comes out of a study of blood T cell repertoires in COVID-19 (TCRdb year 2020). Describing the broader study: Collaborator samples came from the United States, Italy and Spain and covered acute and convalescent phases of COVID-19. The material from the prospective study consisted of cDNA or gDNA derived from T cells, B-cell-depleted T cells, or PBMCs. Deeply sampled blood TCRbeta repertoires from subjects exposed to, actively infected with, or recovered from COVID-19 were included in the dataset. The repertoires were released in a freely available public database meant as a resource for research on the immune response to SARS-CoV-2. The samples were drawn from the first 160 participants of the ongoing ImmuneRACE study and from 950 to 1,500 subjects provided by 6 global collaborators. A de-identified subject ID, COVID-19 status, age in years and sex were almost always included in the sample metadata. HLA class I and class II types, where available, came from metadata supplied by the sample provider rather than from assay-based typing.

V is clipped by 0 bases and J by 4 bases, and the sequence between their germline boundaries is 13 bases long. The CDR3 measures 15 amino acids from cysteine to phenylalanine. Only the CDR3 portion is preserved as DNA: 45 bases, with reading frame beginning at the first base. Sequences SGHRS (CDR1) and YFSETQ (CDR2) are obtained from the germline V gene. General study outcomes and caveats: Clinical and demographic metadata were provided uncurated, with the amount varying by source and participant.

As concerns this clone: Its recognized antigen is unknown. There are no base qualities to consult, and no much larger clone falls within one base.

Participants in the prospective study were aged about 18 to 95 years, lived in 20 to 30 United States geographic areas, and enrolled through a virtual design. To assign participants to cohorts, the prospective study relied on clinical history that participants themselves reported in a screening survey and a study questionnaire. ImmuneRACE Cohort 3 recovered participants were defined by two consecutive negative NP/OP PCR tests, healthcare professional clearance, or symptom resolution. Each participant in the prospective study had whole blood, serum and a nasopharyngeal or oropharyngeal swab collected by mobile phlebotomists. Prospective study participants could optionally give additional blood draws and questionnaires over a roughly 2-month period. Prospective study blood samples were shipped either frozen or at room temperature before DNA extraction. The immunoSEQ Assay, a bias-controlled multiplex PCR, was used to amplify TCRbeta CDR3 regions from genomic DNA. The source study handled its data this way. The number of nucleated cells in each sample was estimated from the amplification of reference gene primers within the assay. To quantify the absolute abundance of each unique TCRbeta CDR3 rearrangement, sequence reads were collapsed and filtered. For each sample, productive Simpson clonality was calculated as the square root of Simpson's diversity index across productive rearrangements. TCRdb's version of the immuneACCESS table is confined to in-frame rearrangements and falls short of the full clone set. An unresolved V gene accounts for under half of the shortfall where checked; the remainder is of unknown origin. V, J and clone size are those of that table, while D and trimming were read from the DNA. This sample gives around 160,000 clones in total; 75% to 90% of them show up just once. Of the sample, 3.4% is held by the ten largest clones.

This sequence originates from a woman aged 55-70 years who had recovered from COVID-19. The receptor chain draws on TRBV5-1 and TRBJ1-2, with the D gene call left open. Sequences were obtained from PBMCs or T cells enriched from blood (not recorded which). The CDR3 reads as follows: CASSLGGGNLYGYTF. The nucleotide sequence reads as follows: TGCGCCAGCAGCTTGGGAGGCGGGAATCTCTATGGCTACACCTTC.